This T cell receptor beta chain came from a study of T cells in narcolepsy. Whole-study results and caveats: Autoreactive clonotypes reportedly recurred in blood of same and different patients, not controls. Autoreactive HCRT-specific and TRIB2-specific clonotypes were marked in same-patient CSF-versus-blood CD4+ comparisons.

On this clone itself: Its antigen is unknown.

In germline, CDR1 is SNHLY, CDR2 FYNNEI. The CDR3 extends over 12 amino acids. V lost 7 bases to trimming and J lost 8 bases; unmatched junction nucleotides: 4. The assay was immunoSEQ multiplex PCR, and TCRdb's table has in-frame clones only and misses some. The sample shows 27,000 or so clones, roughly 74% of them seen only once. The TCR was taken from a human donor with narcolepsy. Sequencing used CD45RA- memory CD4+ T cells from PBMCs. The chain employs TRBV2 and TRBJ1-2; 10 bases fit TRBD1. Written as DNA, the CDR3 is TGTGCCAGCAAAGGACAGGGGGTGGGCTACACCTTC. Translation gives CASKGQGVGYTF. Full variable domain (missing parts from reference TRBV2 and TRBJ1-2): EPEVTQTPSHQVTQMGQEVILRCVPISNHLYFYWYRQILGQKVEFLVSFYNNEISEKSEIFDDQFSVERPDGSNFTLKIRSTKLEDSAMYFCASKGQGVGYTFGSGTRLTVV.